This TCR beta chain comes out of a study of cytomegalovirus exposure and HLA in healthy donors. The germline CDR1 and CDR2 sequences are SGHKS and YYEKEE (reference sequence). Trimming cost V 4 bases and J 7 bases, with 18 bases left between them. The CDR3 extends over 14 amino acids. Primers for the PCR totalled 60 Vbeta and 13 Jbeta. Repertoires were generated with immunoSEQ multiplex PCR, while TCRdb's copy carries only in-frame clones and drops some. The sample has approximately 93,000 clones; over 55% are singletons. This chain uses TRBV5-5 with TRBJ2-7, with a weak D call TRBD2 (6 bases). Sample: PBMCs. The clonotype originates from a boy aged 5-17 years in good health and CMV-seropositive. This CDR3 is CASSPEAGRHEQYF. The CDR3 DNA sequence: TGTGCCAGCAGCCCGGAGGCGGGACGTCATGAGCAGTACTTC.